The 10 T cell receptor beta chains below were found in one sample sequenced in a study of blood T cell repertoires in COVID-19. Repertoires were generated with immunoSEQ multiplex PCR, while TCRdb's copy carries only in-frame clones and drops some. The table has fewer than 85,000 clones, about 87% seen once. The sequencing sample was made of peripheral blood. The receptor source for this set is a man aged 45-65 years with active COVID-19.

J is TRBJ1-3 and V is TRBV4-1, with 8 positions matching TRBD1. CDR3 size: 15 residues. Trimming took 2 bases from V and 9 from J; bases not matched to a gene: 9. Germline V gene sequence: CDR1 MGHRA, CDR2 YSYEKL. The CDR3 here is CASSQWTGRFTTIYF. CDR3 nucleotide sequence: TGCGCCAGCAGCCAATGGACAGGGAGGTTTACCACCATATATTTT.

J is TRBJ1-2 and V is TRBV4-1; D is ambiguous. The CDR3 extends over 15 amino acids. Germline V gene lookup returns CDR1 MGHRA and CDR2 YSYEKL. V lost 0 bases and J lost 0, with 8 bases in between. The CDR3 DNA reads TGCGCCAGCAGCCAAGATCCGGGGACTAACTATGGCTACACCTTC. Encoded protein: CASSQDPGTNYGYTF.

The chain has TRBV28 and TRBJ1-5, with D possibly TRBD1 on 6 matching bases. V was clipped by 5 bases and J by 11 bases, with 22 bases between them. The length of the CDR3 is 15 residues. Germline-derived CDR1 and CDR2 are MDHEN and SYDVKM. The CDR3 DNA is TGTGCCAGCAGTCCTTCGGGACACCTAGACGGGGCCCAGCATTTT. Amino acid sequence: CASSPSGHLDGAQHF.

V and J are TRBV28 and TRBJ1-1; maybe TRBD1 (6 bases). This CDR3 has 15 amino acids. Germline CDR1 and CDR2: MDHEN and SYDVKM. V was clipped by 5 bases and J by 5 bases, with 18 bases between them. The DNA for the CDR3 is TGTGCCAGCAGTCTACAGGGCTACACGGGAACTGAAGCTTTCTTT. As protein: CASSLQGYTGTEAFF.

V usage is TRBV6-1 and J usage is TRBJ2-4; TRBD1 matches at 8 bases. The germline V gene has CDR1 MNHNS and CDR2 SASEGT. This CDR3 comprises 19 residues. With 3 bases clipped from V and 0 bases from J, the junction kept 13 bases outside the gene matches. In DNA form, the CDR3 reads TGTGCCAGCAGTGAGGACAGGGCCATTGGTGGGGTAGCCAAAAACATTCAGTACTTC. It specifies CASSEDRAIGGVAKNIQYF.

The chain employs TRBV3-1 (or the pseudogene TRBV3-2) and TRBJ1-1; TRBD1 matches 7 bases. After removal of 4 bases from V and 7 bases from J, the junction contained 6 bases not matched to a gene. CDR3 length: 13 residues. Germline CDR1 is LGHDT and CDR2 is YNNKEL (reference sequence). The CDR3 DNA follows: TGTGCCAGCAGCCTTCGACAGGGTGGTGAAGCTTTCTTT. Translation: CASSLRQGGEAFF.

This chain connects TRBV3-1 (or the pseudogene TRBV3-2) to TRBJ2-2, with TRBD2 matching over 14 bases. CDR3 length equals 18 residues. The junction had 10 bases not matched to a gene; V was cut back by 4 bases and J by 6 bases. Germline CDR1 LGHDT, CDR2 YNNKEL (reference sequence). The CDR3 nucleotides read TGTGCCAGCAGCCGGTTGACTAGCGGGAGGGACCGGGCCGGGGAGCTGTTTTTT. This translates into CASSRLTSGRDRAGELFF.

V gene TRBV7-2 combines with J gene TRBJ1-2; D not resolved. Germline V CDR1 and CDR2: SGHTA, FQGNSA. V lost 5 bases to trimming and J lost 4 bases, with 17 bases between them. This CDR3 is 15 amino acids long. The DNA for the CDR3 is TGTGCCAGCAGCCCAAGTGTGAGGAGGCCCTATGGCTACACCTTC. Amino acid sequence: CASSPSVRRPYGYTF.

The chain is built from TRBV6-5 and TRBJ1-3, with no clear D. The V end was cut by 2 bases, the J end by 3 bases, with 14 bases between. The CDR3 covers 16 residues. Germline V gene lookup returns CDR1 MNHEY and CDR2 SVGAGI. For the CDR3, the DNA is TGTGCCAGCAGTTACGTCGTGGGAGGGATTGGAAACACCATATATTTT. This gives the protein CASSYVVGGIGNTIYF.

The rearrangement uses TRBV7-9 and TRBJ1-1; a possible D gene is TRBD1 (6 bases). Germline-derived CDR1 and CDR2 are SEHNR and FQNEAQ (reference sequence). This CDR3 has 15 amino acids. V lost 7 bases and J lost 8, with 23 bases in between. The CDR3 spells CASIRLSRGEGEAFF. As DNA, the CDR3 is TGTGCCAGCATCCGACTTAGCAGGGGTGAAGGGGAAGCTTTCTTT. Using reference TRBV7-9 and TRBJ1-1 for the parts outside the CDR3, the full variable domain is DTGVSQNPRHKITKRGQNVTFRCDPISEHNRLYWYRQTLGQGPEFLTYFQNEAQLEKSRLLSDRFSAERPKGSFSTLEIQRTEQGDSAMYLCASIRLSRGEGEAFFGQGTRLTVV.